This T cell receptor (beta chain) was found in a study of OX40 agonist ivuxolimab in advanced cancers. Looked up from germline, CDR1 is SSHAT and CDR2 is FNYEAQ (reference sequence). This CDR3 region has 13 residues. With V trimmed by 5 bases and J by 13 bases, 5 bases remained unmatched. TCRdb's copy holds only in-frame clones and misses some; the assay was immunoSEQ multiplex PCR. Among tens of thousands of clones listed, 80% to 95% were seen once. A note on this clone: As yet, its antigen is unknown.

General study results and limits: Averaging showed that CD8+ T cells had more expanded clones than CD4+ did.

The sequenced sample was CD4+ or CD8+ T cells sorted from blood, obtained in a trial of the OX40 agonist ivuxolimab. This receptor was identified in an adult with an advanced solid tumor such as melanoma, head and neck, liver or kidney cancer. The J gene is TRBJ2-1, the V gene TRBV7-7; 13 bases are a match to TRBD2. CDR3 in DNA: TGTGCCAGCAGCAAGGGACTAGCGGGGAATCAGTTCTTC. Its translation: CASSKGLAGNQFF.